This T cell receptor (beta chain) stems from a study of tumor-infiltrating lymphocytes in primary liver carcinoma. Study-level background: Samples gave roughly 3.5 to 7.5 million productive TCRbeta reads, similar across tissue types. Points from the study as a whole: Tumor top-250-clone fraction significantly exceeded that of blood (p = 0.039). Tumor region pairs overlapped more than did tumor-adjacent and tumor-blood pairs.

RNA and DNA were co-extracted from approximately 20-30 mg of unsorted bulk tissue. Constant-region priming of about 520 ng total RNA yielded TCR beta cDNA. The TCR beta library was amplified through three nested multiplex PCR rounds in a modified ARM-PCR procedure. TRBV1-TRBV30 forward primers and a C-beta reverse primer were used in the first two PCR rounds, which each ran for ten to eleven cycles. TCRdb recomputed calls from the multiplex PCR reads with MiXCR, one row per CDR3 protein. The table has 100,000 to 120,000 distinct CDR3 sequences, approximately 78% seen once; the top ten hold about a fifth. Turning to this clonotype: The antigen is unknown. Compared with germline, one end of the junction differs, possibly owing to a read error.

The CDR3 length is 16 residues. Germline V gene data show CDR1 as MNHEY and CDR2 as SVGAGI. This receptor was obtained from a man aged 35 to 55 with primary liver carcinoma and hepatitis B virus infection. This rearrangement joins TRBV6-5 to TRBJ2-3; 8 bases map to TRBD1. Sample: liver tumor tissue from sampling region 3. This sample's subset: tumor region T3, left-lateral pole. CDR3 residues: CASSVSPQGAPDTQYF. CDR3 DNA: TGTGCCAGCAGTGTCTCACCCCAGGGGGCCCCAGATACACAGTATTTT.